The T cell receptor beta chain under discussion was sequenced for a study of shared clonotypes between healthy human individuals. After removal of 6 bases from V and 2 bases from J, the junction contained 5 bases not matched to a gene. The CDR3 is 13 residues long. Germline-derived CDR1 and CDR2 are SQVTM and ANQGSEA. Assay: immunoSEQ multiplex PCR; the TCRdb copy retains only in-frame clones and omits some. The data show 300,000 to 400,000 clones, roughly 87% seen once. Whole-study results and caveats: Sharing across a handful of donors was seen in 5% to 5.5% of naive CD4 clonotypes.

With regard to this clone: No antigen is known for it.

The source material was memory CD8+ T cells sorted from blood. Subset defined: CD45RO+ cells pooled with CCR7-negative TemRA cells. This clonotype originated in a man between 18 and 35 years old in good health. The chain joins TRBV29-1 to TRBJ2-7, with 9 nucleotides matching TRBD1. The CDR3 reads CSVLTGGAYEQYF. The DNA for the CDR3 is TGCAGCGTCCTGACAGGGGGTGCCTACGAGCAGTACTTC.